This entry describes one TCR beta chain. This clonotype occurred a few times. Its antigen target is currently unknown. No qualities accompany the bases; no much larger clone lies one base away. The run used an Illumina HiSeq 1500. TCRdb reprocessed the public reads (quality trimming at Q25 with fastp, clone calling with MiXCR) and kept in-frame beta chains. Entries are consolidated by CDR3 protein sequence, retaining the most common genes and DNA. The table for this sample lists a few hundred thousand distinct CDR3 sequences; roughly 43% of them were counted only once. 43% of the sample goes to the ten largest clones. The record originates from a study of T cell repertoires in cytomegalovirus infection (dated by TCRdb to the late 2010s). With regard to the full study: Peptide stimulations targeted recently identified HLA-C-restricted CMV epitopes, whose presentation resists viral immunomodulation, together with well-studied HLA-B-restricted epitopes. Donor HLA type was relevant to the analysis, as public TCR beta signatures indicated carriage of CMV infection together with the matching HLA type. Overall study results and their limits: Cumulative frequency of public TCR beta family members discriminated carriers of CMV infection plus the relevant HLA type in this cohort and an independent approximately 350-donor cohort. In the ex vivo response, HLA-C-restricted CMV-specific TCR beta clonotypes were dominant, and in two of eight donors the single most frequent clonotype came from this HLA-C-restricted group.

The treatment or condition label on this specimen signifies: in vitro stimulation with specific CMV peptide epitopes to enrich CMV-specific T cells. The junction carries 11 bases between V and J, which are trimmed by 6 bases and 6 bases respectively. Based on the germline V gene (reference sequence), the CDR1 and CDR2 sequences are MNHEY and SMNVEV. The CDR3 contains 13 residues, cysteine and phenylalanine counted. Only the CDR3 DNA stays, 39 bases, in frame from base 1. The sequencing used cultured PBMCs, collected from culture after CMV antigen stimulation. This sequence uses TRBV27 and TRBJ2-2, with no D gene named confidently. This sequence was found in a human donor in good health (CMV status not recorded). Some clones in this sample may be carry-over from other donors' samples. The CDR3 region has the sequence CASSPPYSGELFF. Here is the DNA: TGTGCCAGCAGCCCTCCCTATTCCGGGGAGCTGTTTTTT.